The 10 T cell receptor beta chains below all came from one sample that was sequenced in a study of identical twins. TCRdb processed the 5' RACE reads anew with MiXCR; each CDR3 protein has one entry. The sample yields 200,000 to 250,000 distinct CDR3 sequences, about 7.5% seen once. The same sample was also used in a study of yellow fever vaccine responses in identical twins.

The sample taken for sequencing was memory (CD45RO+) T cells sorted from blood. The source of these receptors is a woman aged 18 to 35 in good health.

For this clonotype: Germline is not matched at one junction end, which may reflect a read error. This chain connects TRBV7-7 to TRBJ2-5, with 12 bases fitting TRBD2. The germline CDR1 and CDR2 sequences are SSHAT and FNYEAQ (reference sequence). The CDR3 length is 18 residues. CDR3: CASSSRGMTSGGGETQYF. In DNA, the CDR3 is TGTGCTAGCAGCTCCCGAGGCATGACTAGCGGGGGAGGAGAGACCCAGTACTTC.

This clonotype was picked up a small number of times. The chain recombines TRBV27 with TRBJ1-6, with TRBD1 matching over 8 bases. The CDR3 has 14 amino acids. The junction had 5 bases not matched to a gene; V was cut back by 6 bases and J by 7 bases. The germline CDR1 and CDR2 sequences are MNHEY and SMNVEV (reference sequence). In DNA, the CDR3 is TGTGCCAGCAGACCGGGACAGGACAATTCACCCCTCCACTTT. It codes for CASRPGQDNSPLHF.

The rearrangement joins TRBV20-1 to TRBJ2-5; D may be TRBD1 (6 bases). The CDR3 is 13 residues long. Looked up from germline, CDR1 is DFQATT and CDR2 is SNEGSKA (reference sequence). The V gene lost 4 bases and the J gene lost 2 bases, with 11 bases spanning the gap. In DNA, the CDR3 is TGCAGTGCTACCCCCGACAGGCAAGAGACCCAGTACTTC. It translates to CSATPDRQETQYF.

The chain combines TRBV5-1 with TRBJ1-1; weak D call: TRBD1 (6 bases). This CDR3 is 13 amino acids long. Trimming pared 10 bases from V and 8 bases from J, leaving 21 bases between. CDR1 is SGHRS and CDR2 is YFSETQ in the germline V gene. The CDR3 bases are TGCGCCGGCAAAAGGGACACCGTTGGGGAAGCTTTCTTT. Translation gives CAGKRDTVGEAFF.

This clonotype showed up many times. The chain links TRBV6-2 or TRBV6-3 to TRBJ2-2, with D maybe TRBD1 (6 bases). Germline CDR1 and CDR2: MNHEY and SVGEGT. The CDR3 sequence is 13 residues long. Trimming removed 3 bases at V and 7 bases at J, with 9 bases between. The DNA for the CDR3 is TGTGCCAGCAGTTATTCGGACAGCGGGGAGCTGTTTTTT. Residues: CASSYSDSGELFF.

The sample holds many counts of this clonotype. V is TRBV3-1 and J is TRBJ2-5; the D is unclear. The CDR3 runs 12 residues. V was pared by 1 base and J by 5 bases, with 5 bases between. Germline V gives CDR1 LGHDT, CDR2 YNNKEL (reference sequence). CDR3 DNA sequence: TGTGCCAGCAGCCAAGGGCTGGAGACCCAGTACTTC. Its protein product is CASSQGLETQYF.

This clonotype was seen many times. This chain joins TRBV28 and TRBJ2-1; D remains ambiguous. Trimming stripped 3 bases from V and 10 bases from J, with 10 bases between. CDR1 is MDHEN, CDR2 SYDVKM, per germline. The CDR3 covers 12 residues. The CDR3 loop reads CASSLLPSEQFF. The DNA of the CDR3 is TGTGCCAGCAGTTTGCTCCCGAGCGAGCAGTTCTTC. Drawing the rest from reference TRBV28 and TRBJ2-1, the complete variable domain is DVKVTQSSRYLVKRTGEKVFLECVQDMDHENMFWYRQDPGLGLRLIYFSYDVKMKEKGDIPEGYSVSREKKERFSLILESASTNQTSMYLCASSLLPSEQFFGPGTRLTVL.

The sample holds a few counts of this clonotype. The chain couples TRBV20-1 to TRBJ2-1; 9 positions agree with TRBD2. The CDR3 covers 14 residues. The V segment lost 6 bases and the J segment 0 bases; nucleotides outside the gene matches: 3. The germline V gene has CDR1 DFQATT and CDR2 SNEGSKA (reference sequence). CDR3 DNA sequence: TGCAGTGCAAGCGGGGGGAGCTCCTACAATGAGCAGTTCTTC. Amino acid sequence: CSASGGSSYNEQFF.

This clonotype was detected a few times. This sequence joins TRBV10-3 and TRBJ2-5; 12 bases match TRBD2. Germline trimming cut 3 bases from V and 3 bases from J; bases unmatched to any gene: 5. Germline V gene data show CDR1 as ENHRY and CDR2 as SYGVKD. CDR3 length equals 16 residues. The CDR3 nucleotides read TGTGCCATCAGTGAAGCTAGCGGGGGGGGTAAAGAGACCCAGTACTTC. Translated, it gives CAISEASGGGKETQYF.

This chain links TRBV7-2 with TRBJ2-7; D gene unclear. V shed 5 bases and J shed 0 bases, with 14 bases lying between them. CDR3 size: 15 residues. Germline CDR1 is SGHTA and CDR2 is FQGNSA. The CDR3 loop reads CASSPTAWSSYEQYF. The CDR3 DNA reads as TGTGCCAGCAGCCCAACCGCCTGGAGCTCCTACGAGCAGTACTTC.